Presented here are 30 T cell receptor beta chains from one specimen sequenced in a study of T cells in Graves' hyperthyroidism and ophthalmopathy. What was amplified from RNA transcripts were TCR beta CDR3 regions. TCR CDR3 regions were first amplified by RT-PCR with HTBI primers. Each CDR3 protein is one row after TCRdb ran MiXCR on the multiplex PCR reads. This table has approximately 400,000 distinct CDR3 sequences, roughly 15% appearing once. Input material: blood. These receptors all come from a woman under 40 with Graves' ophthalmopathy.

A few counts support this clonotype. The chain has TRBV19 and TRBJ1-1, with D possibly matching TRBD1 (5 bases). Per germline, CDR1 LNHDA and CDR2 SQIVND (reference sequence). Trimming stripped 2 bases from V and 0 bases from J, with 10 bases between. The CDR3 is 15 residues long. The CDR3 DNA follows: TGTGCCAGTAGTATAAGGGGAGGCATGAACACTGAAGCTTTCTTT. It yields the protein CASSIRGGMNTEAFF.

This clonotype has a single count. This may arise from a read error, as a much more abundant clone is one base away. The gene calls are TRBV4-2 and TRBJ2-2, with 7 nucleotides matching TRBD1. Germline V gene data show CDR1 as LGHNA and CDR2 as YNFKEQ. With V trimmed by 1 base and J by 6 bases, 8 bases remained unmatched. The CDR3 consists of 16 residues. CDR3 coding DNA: TGTGCCAGCAGCCAAGGGGTCAGGGGGTTCCCCGGGGAGCTGTTTTTT. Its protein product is CASSQGVRGFPGELFF.

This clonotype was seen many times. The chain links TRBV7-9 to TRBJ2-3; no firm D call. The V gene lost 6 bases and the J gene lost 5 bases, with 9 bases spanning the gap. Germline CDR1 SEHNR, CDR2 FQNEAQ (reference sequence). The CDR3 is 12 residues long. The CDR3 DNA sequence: TGTGCCAGCAGAACAACCGGAGATACGCAGTATTTT. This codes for CASRTTGDTQYF.

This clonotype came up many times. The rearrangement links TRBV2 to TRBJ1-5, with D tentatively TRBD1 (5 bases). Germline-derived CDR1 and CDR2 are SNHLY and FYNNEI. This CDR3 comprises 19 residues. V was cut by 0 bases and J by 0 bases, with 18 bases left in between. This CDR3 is CASSEAQGPPRFSNQPQHF. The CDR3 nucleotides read TGTGCCAGCAGTGAAGCTCAGGGACCTCCTCGTTTTAGCAATCAGCCCCAGCATTTT.

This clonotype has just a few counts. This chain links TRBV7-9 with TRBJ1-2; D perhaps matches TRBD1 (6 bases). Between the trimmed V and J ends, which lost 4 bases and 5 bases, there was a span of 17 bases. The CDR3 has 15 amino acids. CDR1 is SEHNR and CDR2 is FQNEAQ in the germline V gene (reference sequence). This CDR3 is CASSSFGGLGYGYTF. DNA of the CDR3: TGTGCCAGCAGCTCATTCGGGGGGCTAGGATATGGCTACACCTTC.

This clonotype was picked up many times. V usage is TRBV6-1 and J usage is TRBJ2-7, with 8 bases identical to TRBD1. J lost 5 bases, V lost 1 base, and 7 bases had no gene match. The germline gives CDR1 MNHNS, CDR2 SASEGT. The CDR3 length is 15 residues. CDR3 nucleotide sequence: TGTGCCAGCAGTGAAGTAGGACAGGGTCATCACGAGCAGTACTTC. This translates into CASSEVGQGHHEQYF.

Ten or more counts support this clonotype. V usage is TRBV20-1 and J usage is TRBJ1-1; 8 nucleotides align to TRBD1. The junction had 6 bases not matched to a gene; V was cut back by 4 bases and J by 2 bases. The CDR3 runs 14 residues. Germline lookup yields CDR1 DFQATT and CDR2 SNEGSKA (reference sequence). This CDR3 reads CSAKHRGKNTEAFF. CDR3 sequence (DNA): TGCAGTGCTAAGCACAGGGGGAAAAACACTGAAGCTTTCTTT.

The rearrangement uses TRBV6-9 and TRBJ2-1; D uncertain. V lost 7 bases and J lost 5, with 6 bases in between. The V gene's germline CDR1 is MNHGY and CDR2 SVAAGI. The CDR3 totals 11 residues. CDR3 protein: CASIKNNEQFF. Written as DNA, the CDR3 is TGTGCCAGCATTAAGAACAATGAGCAGTTCTTC.

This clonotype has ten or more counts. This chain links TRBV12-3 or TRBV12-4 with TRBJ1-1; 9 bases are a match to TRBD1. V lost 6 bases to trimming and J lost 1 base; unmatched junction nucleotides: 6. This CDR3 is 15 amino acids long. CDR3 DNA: TGTGCCAGCAGAACCCGACAGGGGGAGAACACTGAAGCTTTCTTT. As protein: CASRTRQGENTEAFF.

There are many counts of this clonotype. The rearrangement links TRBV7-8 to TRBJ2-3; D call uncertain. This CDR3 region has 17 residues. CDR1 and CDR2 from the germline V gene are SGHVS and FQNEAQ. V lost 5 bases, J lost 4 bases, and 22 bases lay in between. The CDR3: CASSRFQLSRGPDTQYF. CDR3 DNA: TGTGCCAGCAGCCGCTTTCAGCTTAGCCGCGGCCCAGATACGCAGTATTTT.

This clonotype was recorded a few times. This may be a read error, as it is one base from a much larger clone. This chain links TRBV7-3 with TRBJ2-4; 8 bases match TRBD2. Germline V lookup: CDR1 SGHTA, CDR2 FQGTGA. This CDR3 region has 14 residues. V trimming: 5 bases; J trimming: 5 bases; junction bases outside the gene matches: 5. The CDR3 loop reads CASSPGLGQNIQYF. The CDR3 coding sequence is TGTGCCAGCAGCCCGGGACTAGGACAAAACATTCAGTACTTC.

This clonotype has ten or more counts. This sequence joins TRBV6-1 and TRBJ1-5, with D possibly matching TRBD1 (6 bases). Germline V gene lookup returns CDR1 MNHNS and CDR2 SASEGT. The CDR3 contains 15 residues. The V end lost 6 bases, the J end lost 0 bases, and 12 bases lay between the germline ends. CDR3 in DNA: TGTGCCAGCAGGGAGGACAGCAATAGCAATCAGCCCCAGCATTTT. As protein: CASREDSNSNQPQHF.

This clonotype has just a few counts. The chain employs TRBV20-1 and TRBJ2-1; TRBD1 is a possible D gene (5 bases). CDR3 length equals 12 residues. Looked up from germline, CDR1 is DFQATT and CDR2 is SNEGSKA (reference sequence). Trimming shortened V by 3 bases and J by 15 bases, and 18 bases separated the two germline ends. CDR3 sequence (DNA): TGCAGTGCTAGTCTTGGGGCGTTTCGCTCGTTCTTC. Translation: CSASLGAFRSFF.

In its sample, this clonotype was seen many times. CDR3 loop: CASSPQRGALHFFF. In DNA, the CDR3 is TGTGCCAGCAGCCCACAGCGGGGGGCCCTACATTTCTTCTTC. The gene calls are TRBV7-9 and TRBJ2-1; the match to TRBD2 covers 9 bases. CDR3 length equals 14 residues. V lost 5 bases to trimming and J lost 16 bases; unmatched junction nucleotides: 15. Germline V gives CDR1 SEHNR, CDR2 FQNEAQ (reference sequence).

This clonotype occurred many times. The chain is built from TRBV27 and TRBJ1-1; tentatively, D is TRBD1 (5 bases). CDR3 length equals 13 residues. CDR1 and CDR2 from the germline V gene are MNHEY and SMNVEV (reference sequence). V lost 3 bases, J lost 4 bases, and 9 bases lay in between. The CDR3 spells CASSLGRTTEAFF. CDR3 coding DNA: TGTGCCAGCAGTTTGGGGCGAACCACTGAAGCTTTCTTT.

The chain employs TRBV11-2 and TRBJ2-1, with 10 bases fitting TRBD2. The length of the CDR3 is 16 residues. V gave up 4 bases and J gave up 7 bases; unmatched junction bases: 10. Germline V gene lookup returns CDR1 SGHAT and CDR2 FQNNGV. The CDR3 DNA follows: TGTGCCAGCAGCTCGCTAGCGGGGGTAATGCATAATGAGCAGTTCTTC. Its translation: CASSSLAGVMHNEQFF. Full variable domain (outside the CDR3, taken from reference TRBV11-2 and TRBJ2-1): EAGVAQSPRYKIIEKRQSVAFWCNPISGHATLYWYQQILGQGPKLLIQFQNNGVVDDSQLPKDRFSAERLKGVDSTLKIQPAKLEDSAVYLCASSSLAGVMHNEQFFGPGTRLTVL.

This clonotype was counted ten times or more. CDR3 sequence (DNA): TGTGCCAGCAGCTTAGAGGCAGGGAAGGTCTACGAGCAGTACTTC. The encoded protein is CASSLEAGKVYEQYF. The chain recombines TRBV11-2 with TRBJ2-7, with a possible D match to TRBD1 (5 bases). This CDR3 contains 15 residues. Trimming removed 0 bases at V and 3 bases at J, with 12 bases between. The germline gives CDR1 SGHAT, CDR2 FQNNGV. Full variable domain (remainder filled in from reference TRBV11-2 and TRBJ2-7): EAGVAQSPRYKIIEKRQSVAFWCNPISGHATLYWYQQILGQGPKLLIQFQNNGVVDDSQLPKDRFSAERLKGVDSTLKIQPAKLEDSAVYLCASSLEAGKVYEQYFGPGTRLTVT.

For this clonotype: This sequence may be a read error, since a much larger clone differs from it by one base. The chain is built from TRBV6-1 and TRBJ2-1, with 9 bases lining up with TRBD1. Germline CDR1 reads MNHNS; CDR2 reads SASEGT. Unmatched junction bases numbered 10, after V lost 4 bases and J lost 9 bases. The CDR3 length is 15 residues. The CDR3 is CASSARTGELGEQFF. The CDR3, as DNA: TGTGCCAGCAGTGCCCGGACAGGGGAATTGGGTGAGCAGTTCTTC.

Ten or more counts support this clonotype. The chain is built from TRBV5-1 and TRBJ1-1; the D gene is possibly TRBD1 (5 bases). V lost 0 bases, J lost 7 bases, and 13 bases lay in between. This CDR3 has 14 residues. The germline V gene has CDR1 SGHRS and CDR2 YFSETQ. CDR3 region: CASSLEGWQDEAFF. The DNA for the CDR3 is TGCGCCAGCAGCTTGGAGGGGTGGCAAGATGAAGCTTTCTTT.

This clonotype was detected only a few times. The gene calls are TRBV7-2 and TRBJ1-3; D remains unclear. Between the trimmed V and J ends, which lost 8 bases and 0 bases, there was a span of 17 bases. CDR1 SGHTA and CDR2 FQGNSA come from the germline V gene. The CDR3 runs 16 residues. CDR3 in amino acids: CASALSHSSSGNTIYF. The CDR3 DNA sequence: TGTGCCAGCGCACTATCGCATTCGAGCTCTGGAAACACCATATATTTT.

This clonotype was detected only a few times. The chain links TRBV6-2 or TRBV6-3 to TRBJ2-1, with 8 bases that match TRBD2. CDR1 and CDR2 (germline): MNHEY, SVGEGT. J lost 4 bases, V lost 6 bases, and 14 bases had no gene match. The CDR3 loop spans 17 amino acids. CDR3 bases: TGTGCCAGCAGCTCCCTCCGTTCAGCGGGGGTTTACAATGAGCAGTTCTTC. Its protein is CASSSLRSAGVYNEQFF.

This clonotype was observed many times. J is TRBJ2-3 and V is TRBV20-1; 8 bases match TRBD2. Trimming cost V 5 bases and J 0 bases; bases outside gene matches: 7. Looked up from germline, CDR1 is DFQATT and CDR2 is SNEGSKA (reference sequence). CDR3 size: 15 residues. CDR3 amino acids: CSAQRGIDSTDTQYF. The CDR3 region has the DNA TGCAGTGCTCAGCGGGGGATCGATAGCACAGATACGCAGTATTTT.

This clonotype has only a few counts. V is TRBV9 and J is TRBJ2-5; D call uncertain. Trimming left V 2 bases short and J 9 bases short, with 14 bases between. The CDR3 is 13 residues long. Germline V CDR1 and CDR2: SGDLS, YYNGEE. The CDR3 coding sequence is TGTGCCAGCAGCGTTGCCGGCTCGGGTCCCCAGTACTTC. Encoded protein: CASSVAGSGPQYF.

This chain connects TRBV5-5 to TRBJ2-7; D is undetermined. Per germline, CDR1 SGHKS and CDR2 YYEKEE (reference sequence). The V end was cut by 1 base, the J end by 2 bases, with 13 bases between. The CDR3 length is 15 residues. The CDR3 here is CASSLMSAAPYEQYF. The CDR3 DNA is TGTGCCAGCAGCTTGATGTCGGCAGCACCCTACGAGCAGTACTTC. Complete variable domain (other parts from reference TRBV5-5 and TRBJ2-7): DAGVTQSPTHLIKTRGQQVTLRCSPISGHKSVSWYQQVLGQGPQFIFQYYEKEERGRGNFPDRFSARQFPNYSSELNVNALLLGDSALYLCASSLMSAAPYEQYFGPGTRLTVT.

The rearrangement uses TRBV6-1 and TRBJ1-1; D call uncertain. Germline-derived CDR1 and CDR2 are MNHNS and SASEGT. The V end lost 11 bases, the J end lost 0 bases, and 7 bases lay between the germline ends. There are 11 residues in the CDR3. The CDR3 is CAAHLNTEAFF. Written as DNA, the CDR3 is TGTGCCGCCCACCTGAACACTGAAGCTTTCTTT.

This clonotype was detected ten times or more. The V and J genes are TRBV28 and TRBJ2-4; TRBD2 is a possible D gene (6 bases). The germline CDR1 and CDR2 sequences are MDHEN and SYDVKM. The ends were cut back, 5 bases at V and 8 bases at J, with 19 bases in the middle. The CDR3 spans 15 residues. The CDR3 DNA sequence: TGTGCCAGCAGTCCCATCGAAGCGGGCGTGGACATTCAGTACTTC. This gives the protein CASSPIEAGVDIQYF.

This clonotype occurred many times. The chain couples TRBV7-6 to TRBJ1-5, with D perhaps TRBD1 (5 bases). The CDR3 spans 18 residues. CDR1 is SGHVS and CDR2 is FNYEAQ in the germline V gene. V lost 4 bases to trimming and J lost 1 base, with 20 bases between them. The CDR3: CASSSNVGGFKSNQPQHF. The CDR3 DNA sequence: TGTGCCAGCAGCTCCAACGTGGGGGGATTCAAGAGCAATCAGCCCCAGCATTTT. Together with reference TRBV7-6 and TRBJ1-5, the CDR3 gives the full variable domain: GAGVSQSPRYKVTKRGQDVALRCDPISGHVSLYWYRQALGQGPEFLTYFNYEAQQDKSGLPNDRFSAERPEGSISTLTIQRTEQRDSAMYRCASSSNVGGFKSNQPQHFGDGTRLSIL.

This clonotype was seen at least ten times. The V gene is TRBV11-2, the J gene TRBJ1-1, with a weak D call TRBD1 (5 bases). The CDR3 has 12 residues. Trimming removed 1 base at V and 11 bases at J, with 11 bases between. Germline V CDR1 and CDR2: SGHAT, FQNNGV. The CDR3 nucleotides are TGTGCCAGCAGCTTAGTCAGGGAGGATGCTTTCTTT. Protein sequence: CASSLVREDAFF. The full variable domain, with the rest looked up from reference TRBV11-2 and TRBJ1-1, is EAGVAQSPRYKIIEKRQSVAFWCNPISGHATLYWYQQILGQGPKLLIQFQNNGVVDDSQLPKDRFSAERLKGVDSTLKIQPAKLEDSAVYLCASSLVREDAFFGQGTRLTVV.

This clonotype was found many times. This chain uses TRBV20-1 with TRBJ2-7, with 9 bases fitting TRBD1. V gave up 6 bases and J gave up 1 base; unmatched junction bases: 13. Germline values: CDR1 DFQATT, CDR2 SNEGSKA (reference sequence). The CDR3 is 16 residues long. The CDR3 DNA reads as TGCAGTGCCGACCTACGCGGGGACAGGGCATCCTACGAGCAGTACTTC. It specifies CSADLRGDRASYEQYF.

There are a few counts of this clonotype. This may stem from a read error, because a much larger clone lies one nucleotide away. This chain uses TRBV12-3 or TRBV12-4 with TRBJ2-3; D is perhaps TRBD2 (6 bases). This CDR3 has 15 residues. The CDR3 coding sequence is TGTGCCAGCAGTTTAGGCGGGGCCCCCACAGATCCGCAGTATTTT. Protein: CASSLGGAPTDPQYF.